This passage covers 28 T cell receptor beta chains from one sample sequenced in a study of shared clonotypes between healthy human individuals. CD8 cells regarded as naive lacked CD45RO, were positively chosen for CCR7, and omitted terminally differentiated effector memory CD45RA+ cells. Using immunoSEQ multiplex PCR, the repertoire was profiled, and TCRdb retains in-frame clones only, with some absent. The data contain approximately 590,000 clones, about 95% of them singletons. The material sequenced was naive CD8+ T cells sorted from blood. These receptors all come from a woman aged 30 to 39 in good health.

The CDR3 loop reads CASSQDPHRVAYEQYF. CDR3 nucleotides: TGCGCCAGCAGCCAAGATCCCCACAGGGTAGCCTACGAGCAGTACTTC. The chain is built from TRBV4-1 and TRBJ2-7; D may be TRBD1 (6 bases). The CDR3 has 16 amino acids. The germline CDR1 and CDR2 sequences are MGHRA and YSYEKL. With 0 bases removed from V and 2 bases from J, the gap between germline ends came to 14 bases.

V gene TRBV11-2 combines with J gene TRBJ2-1; D perhaps matches TRBD2 (6 bases). With 5 bases removed from V and 9 bases from J, the gap between germline ends came to 11 bases. CDR3 length: 12 residues. Germline lookup yields CDR1 SGHAT and CDR2 FQNNGV. CDR3 amino acids: CASSLKRAEQFF. CDR3 bases: TGTGCCAGCAGCCTAAAGCGGGCTGAGCAGTTCTTC.

V and J are TRBV29-1 and TRBJ2-1; D remains unclear. Germline CDR1 reads SQVTM; CDR2 reads ANQGSEA. V gave up 7 bases and J gave up 8 bases, with 9 bases separating them. This CDR3 has 10 residues. The CDR3 DNA follows: TGCAGCGCGAAAGACCATGAGCAGTTCTTC. As protein: CSAKDHEQFF.

V usage is TRBV28 and J usage is TRBJ1-2; 12 bases map to TRBD1. Germline loops: CDR1 MDHEN, CDR2 SYDVKM. The CDR3 contains 17 residues. After removal of 3 bases from V and 5 bases from J, the junction contained 10 bases not matched to a gene. CDR3 residues: CASSFIWGQGARYGYTF. The CDR3 DNA sequence: TGTGCCAGCAGTTTTATTTGGGGACAGGGGGCGCGGTATGGCTACACCTTC.

The chain links TRBV7-8 to TRBJ2-2; D is unclear. The CDR3 is made up of 12 amino acids. With 6 bases removed from V and 1 base from J, the gap between germline ends came to 3 bases. Per the germline V gene, CDR1 is SGHVS and CDR2 is FQNEAQ. CDR3 sequence: CASRQNTGELFF. CDR3 nucleotides: TGTGCCAGCAGGCAGAACACCGGGGAGCTGTTTTTT.

V is TRBV7-2 and J is TRBJ1-2; D is uncertain. Germline CDR1 SGHTA, CDR2 FQGNSA. V dropped 5 bases and J dropped 4 bases, with 11 bases sitting between them. This CDR3 region has 13 residues. For the CDR3, the DNA is TGTGCCAGCAGCCCAAGGACCCTCTATGGCTACACCTTC. It yields the protein CASSPRTLYGYTF. Drawing the rest from reference TRBV7-2 and TRBJ1-2, the complete variable domain is GAGVSQSPSNKVTEKGKDVELRCDPISGHTALYWYRQSLGQGLEFLIYFQGNSAPDKSGLPSDRFSAERTGGSVSTLTIQRTQQEDSAVYLCASSPRTLYGYTFGSGTRLTVV.

Comment on this clone: Its ends do not fully match the called genes, so a read error is possible. The chain uses TRBV30 and TRBJ2-5; 15 bases line up with TRBD2. CDR3 length: 17 residues. CDR1 GTSNPN and CDR2 SVGIG come from the germline V gene (reference sequence). Here the CDR3 DNA reads TGTGCCTGGAGTTATGGGACTAGCGGGAGGTACCAAGGGACCCAGTACTTC. It is translated as CAWSYGTSGRYQGTQYF.

The chain uses TRBV5-6 and TRBJ1-1, with no clear D. V gave up 0 bases and J gave up 10 bases, with 10 bases separating them. Germline V gene lookup returns CDR1 SGHDT and CDR2 YYEEEE. The CDR3 has 12 residues. Here the CDR3 reads CASSLEGLGAFF. The CDR3 bases are TGTGCCAGCAGCTTGGAGGGATTGGGAGCTTTCTTT.

V and J are TRBV11-3 and TRBJ1-3; D is ambiguous. V lost 3 bases, J lost 2 bases, and 11 bases lay in between. Germline values: CDR1 SGHNT, CDR2 YENEEA. The CDR3 runs 15 residues. The CDR3 protein is CASSLGRTAGNTIYF. CDR3 DNA: TGTGCCAGCAGCTTGGGTCGGACGGCTGGAAACACCATATATTTT.

The chain carries TRBV27 and TRBJ2-1; 7 positions match TRBD2. The J segment lost 9 bases and the V segment lost 3 bases, leaving 8 bases of the junction unmatched. This CDR3 has 14 residues. Per germline, CDR1 MNHEY and CDR2 SMNVEV (reference sequence). CDR3 nucleotides: TGTGCCAGCAGTTTTTCGGGCACTAGCGTTGAGCAGTTCTTC. It is translated as CASSFSGTSVEQFF.

This chain connects TRBV9 to TRBJ1-5; D remains unclear. The germline CDR1 and CDR2 sequences are SGDLS and YYNGEE. Between the trimmed V and J ends, which lost 0 bases and 6 bases, there was a span of 7 bases. The CDR3 runs to 13 residues. The CDR3 loop reads CASSVVSGQPQHF. The CDR3 region has the DNA TGTGCCAGCAGCGTAGTCTCGGGTCAGCCCCAGCATTTT.

The CDR3 reads CASSIRTTNEKLFF. CDR3 sequence (DNA): TGTGCCAGCAGTATCCGGACAACTAATGAAAAACTGTTTTTT. The chain combines TRBV28 with TRBJ1-4; D gene uncertain. Germline CDR1 MDHEN, CDR2 SYDVKM. V shed 5 bases and J shed 0 bases, with 7 bases lying between them. CDR3 size: 14 residues.

V gene TRBV13 combines with J gene TRBJ1-1; possible D gene TRBD1, 5 bases. The V end lost 5 bases, the J end lost 4 bases, and 11 bases lay between the germline ends. CDR3 length: 13 residues. CDR1 is PRHDT, CDR2 FYEKMQ, per germline (reference sequence). Written as DNA, the CDR3 is TGTGCCAGCAGCCATGGGACGGGCACTGAAGCTTTCTTT. Translation gives CASSHGTGTEAFF.

This sequence joins TRBV9 and TRBJ2-2, with 8 bases that match TRBD2. The CDR3 sequence is 15 residues long. With V trimmed by 4 bases and J by 5 bases, 7 bases remained unmatched. Germline V CDR1 and CDR2: SGDLS, YYNGEE. The CDR3 DNA follows: TGTGCCAGCAGCCCACCGGGACTAGAAACCGGGGAGCTGTTTTTT. Translating it yields CASSPPGLETGELFF.

V gene TRBV2 combines with J gene TRBJ2-1; maybe TRBD2 (6 bases). Germline V gene data show CDR1 as SNHLY and CDR2 as FYNNEI. This CDR3 has 16 residues. The V end was cut by 7 bases, the J end by 2 bases, with 18 bases between. CDR3 protein: CASNLWEDSPYNEQFF. CDR3 bases: TGTGCCAGCAATCTATGGGAGGACTCCCCCTACAATGAGCAGTTCTTC.

Note on this clone: The sample has other DNA sequences that encode this CDR3 too. The chain is built from TRBV5-4 and TRBJ2-1; no reliable D call. Trimming took 3 bases from V and 7 from J, leaving 5 bases between them. The CDR3 is 11 residues long. Germline V lookup: CDR1 SGHNT, CDR2 YYREEE (reference sequence). The CDR3 sequence: CASSSPNEQFF. DNA of the CDR3: TGTGCCAGCAGCTCCCCGAATGAGCAGTTCTTC. Based on the CDR3 plus reference TRBV5-4 and TRBJ2-1, the full variable domain is ETGVTQSPTHLIKTRGQQVTLRCSSQSGHNTVSWYQQALGQGPQFIFQYYREEENGRGNFPPRFSGLQFPNYSSELNVNALELDDSALYLCASSSPNEQFFGPGTRLTVL.

CDR3 DNA sequence: TGTGCCAGCAGCGTGGGGGGCTTTTTTGGCTACACCTTC. Protein product: CASSVGGFFGYTF. This sequence joins TRBV27 and TRBJ1-2; D perhaps matches TRBD1 (6 bases). Germline V CDR1 and CDR2: MNHEY, SMNVEV (reference sequence). V was shortened by 6 bases and J by 7 bases, with 15 bases between the two germline ends. CDR3 size: 13 residues.

V is TRBV6-5 and J is TRBJ2-3, with TRBD2 matching 7 bases. The V segment lost 4 bases and the J segment 1 base; nucleotides outside the gene matches: 8. The germline V gene encodes CDR1 MNHEY and CDR2 SVGAGI. The CDR3 runs 16 residues. Here the CDR3 DNA reads TGTGCCAGCAGTTCTACGCTAGCGGTAGGCACAGATACGCAGTATTTT. It codes for CASSSTLAVGTDTQYF.

V and J are TRBV7-6 and TRBJ1-2; the match to TRBD1 covers 8 bases. Germline V CDR1 and CDR2: SGHVS, FNYEAQ. J lost 5 bases, V lost 1 base, and 0 bases had no gene match. The CDR3 has 13 amino acids. The CDR3 spells CASSLGTGYGYTF. CDR3 nucleotides: TGTGCCAGCAGCTTAGGGACAGGGTATGGCTACACCTTC.

The chain uses TRBV9 and TRBJ1-4, with D possibly being TRBD1 (5 bases). This CDR3 contains 15 residues. V lost 0 bases, J lost 8 bases, and 14 bases lay in between. Germline V gives CDR1 SGDLS, CDR2 YYNGEE. CDR3 coding DNA: TGTGCCAGCAGCGTAGATTCCGAGGGACGGGAAAAACTGTTTTTT. This translates into CASSVDSEGREKLFF.

V gene TRBV11-2 combines with J gene TRBJ1-2; the D gene is possibly TRBD1 (5 bases). With 4 bases removed from V and 4 bases from J, the gap between germline ends came to 13 bases. The CDR3 runs to 14 residues. Germline-derived CDR1 and CDR2 are SGHAT and FQNNGV. CDR3 DNA: TGTGCCAGCAGCTGGGCGGGGGGAACCTATGGCTACACCTTC. Protein: CASSWAGGTYGYTF.

To note about this clone: The identical CDR3 is also encoded by other nucleotide sequences in the sample. The chain combines TRBV7-9 with TRBJ1-1; D is uncertain. The CDR3 sequence is 10 residues long. Germline lookup yields CDR1 SEHNR and CDR2 FQNEAQ (reference sequence). V lost 6 bases and J 3 bases, leaving 2 bases between the germline ends. The CDR3 region is CASSYTEAFF. DNA for the CDR3: TGTGCCAGCAGTTACACTGAAGCTTTCTTT.

The gene calls are TRBV7-9 and TRBJ2-1, with 11 bases identical to TRBD2. J was trimmed by 7 bases and V by 3 bases; bases with no gene match: 8. CDR1 is SEHNR and CDR2 is FQNEAQ in the germline V gene (reference sequence). The CDR3 contains 16 residues. The CDR3 region has the DNA TGTGCCAGCAGCTTCGTTAGCGGGAGGGCCGGGAATGAGCAGTTCTTC. Translation gives CASSFVSGRAGNEQFF.

The V gene is TRBV19, the J gene TRBJ2-7, with no clear D. Per the germline V gene, CDR1 is LNHDA and CDR2 is SQIVND (reference sequence). V lost 6 bases and J lost 1, with 13 bases in between. This CDR3 is built from 14 residues. This CDR3 is CASRPGLRSYEQYF. The CDR3, as DNA: TGTGCCAGTAGGCCAGGCCTCCGATCCTACGAGCAGTACTTC. The whole variable domain, remainder taken from reference TRBV19 and TRBJ2-7, is DGGITQSPKYLFRKEGQNVTLSCEQNLNHDAMYWYRQDPGQGLRLIYYSQIVNDFQKGDIAEGYSVSREKKESFPLTVTSAQKNPTAFYLCASRPGLRSYEQYFGPGTRLTVT.

The rearrangement joins TRBV7-9 to TRBJ1-2, with D tentatively TRBD1 (6 bases). Germline loops: CDR1 SEHNR, CDR2 FQNEAQ (reference sequence). The V and J ends lost 5 bases and 6 bases respectively, with 13 bases between them. The CDR3 loop spans 13 amino acids. CDR3 loop: CASSQDRGHGYTF. CDR3 DNA sequence: TGTGCCAGCAGCCAGGACAGAGGACATGGCTACACCTTC.

The rearrangement joins TRBV6-1 to TRBJ1-1, with D hard to call. This CDR3 comprises 15 residues. In germline, CDR1 is MNHNS, CDR2 SASEGT. Deletions cut 3 bases from V and 0 bases from J, with 11 bases between. The CDR3 is CASSERIYMNTEAFF. The CDR3 bases are TGTGCCAGCAGTGAGAGGATCTATATGAACACTGAAGCTTTCTTT.

This chain uses TRBV28 with TRBJ2-7, with D unclear. The CDR3 length is 14 residues. Trimming pared 6 bases from V and 2 bases from J, leaving 14 bases between. Germline V gene lookup returns CDR1 MDHEN and CDR2 SYDVKM. In nucleotides, the CDR3 is TGTGCCAGCAGAAAGGAGATGAGACCCTACGAGCAGTACTTC. Translated: CASRKEMRPYEQYF.

V is TRBV4-1 and J is TRBJ1-5; possibly TRBD1 for D (5 bases). Germline CDR1 MGHRA, CDR2 YSYEKL. V lost 0 bases and J 4 bases, leaving 22 bases between the germline ends. This CDR3 is 19 amino acids long. CDR3 residues: CASSQEGLGWESGNQPQHF. For the CDR3, the DNA is TGCGCCAGCAGCCAAGAGGGGCTAGGGTGGGAATCGGGTAATCAGCCCCAGCATTTT.